A single sample gave rise to the 27 T cell receptor beta chains below, sequenced in a study of blood T cell repertoires in COVID-19 (dated by TCRdb to 2019 to 2021). Library generation was performed with the immunoSEQ multiplex PCR assay. TCRdb re-hosts the immuneACCESS table, in-frame sequences only. Its copies lack some clones; in the studies checked, an unresolved V gene accounts for under half of them, and the cause for the rest is not known. This sample is represented by around 170,000 clones; 88% of them were singletons. About 8.4% of the sample is in the top ten clones. The sequenced material came from PBMCs or T cells enriched from blood (not recorded which). The receptors come from a woman between 18 and 29 years old who had recovered from COVID-19.

The genes are TRBV7-9 and TRBJ1-2; 9 bases align to TRBD1. The CDR3 is made up of 15 amino acids. V was pared by 4 bases and J by 4 bases, with 7 bases of the junction left unmatched. Germline V lookup: CDR1 SEHNR, CDR2 FQNEAQ (reference sequence). In nucleotides, the CDR3 is TGTGCCAGCAGCTCTCCGGGACAGGGTACCTATGGCTACACCTTC. It yields the protein CASSSPGQGTYGYTF.

This clone appeared a few times. The gene calls are TRBV10-3 and TRBJ1-1; TRBD1 is a possible D gene (6 bases). Trimming shortened V by 4 bases and J by 0 bases, and 15 bases separated the two germline ends. Germline CDR1 and CDR2: ENHRY and SYGVKD. This CDR3 region has 16 residues. This chain's CDR3 is CAISGKGGPLNTEAFF. For the CDR3, the DNA is TGTGCCATCAGTGGAAAGGGGGGGCCCCTGAACACTGAAGCTTTCTTT.

The chain carries TRBV19 and TRBJ1-1, with D tentatively TRBD1 (6 bases). The CDR3 spans 15 residues. Trimming stripped 4 bases from V and 6 bases from J, with 18 bases between. Germline V gives CDR1 LNHDA, CDR2 SQIVND (reference sequence). The CDR3 loop is CASSNYRELDAEAFF. DNA for the CDR3: TGTGCCAGTAGTAATTACAGGGAATTAGATGCTGAAGCTTTCTTT.

The V gene is TRBV2, the J gene TRBJ1-5, with 12 bases fitting TRBD1. The CDR3 spans 15 residues. V trimming: 4 bases; J trimming: 3 bases; junction bases outside the gene matches: 1. Germline lookup yields CDR1 SNHLY and CDR2 FYNNEI. CDR3 nucleotides: TGTGCCAGCAGTGGGGACAGGGGGCCCAATCAGCCCCAGCATTTT. This codes for CASSGDRGPNQPQHF.

This sequence joins TRBV6-6 and TRBJ2-7; 12 bases line up with TRBD1. V shed 4 bases, J shed 5 bases, and the junction held 6 bases outside the gene matches. The CDR3 spans 15 residues. CDR1 is MNHNY, CDR2 SVGAGI, per germline (reference sequence). As DNA, the CDR3 is TGTGCCAGCAGTTGGGACAGGGGGCGCATCCACGAGCAGTACTTC. It specifies CASSWDRGRIHEQYF.

This clone was found once. The chain combines TRBV30 with TRBJ2-7; a weak D match, TRBD1 (5 bases). Trimming took off 0 bases at V and 2 bases at J, with 5 bases between the two ends. The germline V gene has CDR1 GTSNPN and CDR2 SVGIG (reference sequence). The CDR3 contains 12 residues. The CDR3 region has the DNA TGTGCCTGGAGTGTACAGGCCTACGAGCAGTACTTC. Translation gives CAWSVQAYEQYF.

CDR3 sequence (DNA): TGTGCCAGCTCACCACCCACTAGCGGGGCCCAAAGGACCCAGTACTTC. Translation: CASSPPTSGAQRTQYF. The gene calls are TRBV18 and TRBJ2-5; 10 bases agree with TRBD2. Unmatched junction bases numbered 8, after V lost 0 bases and J lost 7 bases. This CDR3 has 16 residues. Germline lookup yields CDR1 KGHSH and CDR2 LQKENI.

This chain joins TRBV5-6 and TRBJ1-1; D not certain. The V end lost 2 bases, the J end lost 8 bases, and 7 bases lay between the germline ends. The germline CDR1 and CDR2 sequences are SGHDT and YYEEEE. This CDR3 is built from 11 residues. The CDR3 region has the DNA TGTGCCAGCAGCTTCCAGTCGGAAGCTTTCTTT. Protein: CASSFQSEAFF.

V and J are TRBV15 and TRBJ1-3, with D possibly TRBD1 on 5 matching bases. The CDR3 contains 16 residues. Germline V gene data show CDR1 as LNHNV and CDR2 as YYDKDF (reference sequence). V lost 5 bases to trimming and J lost 0 bases, with 14 bases between them. The CDR3 DNA sequence: TGTGCCACCAGCCGGAACCCCCAGGGCTCTGGAAACACCATATATTTT. Translating gives CATSRNPQGSGNTIYF.

This chain uses TRBV18 with TRBJ1-5; 7 bases agree with TRBD1. CDR1 and CDR2 from the germline V gene are KGHSH and LQKENI. V lost 6 bases, J lost 4 bases, and 15 bases stayed unmatched. The CDR3 consists of 17 residues. The CDR3 DNA follows: TGTGCCAGCTCGCCTTCGATTCACAGGGGCGGAAATCAGCCCCAGCATTTT. Encoded protein: CASSPSIHRGGNQPQHF. Based on the CDR3 plus reference TRBV18 and TRBJ1-5, the full variable domain is NAGVMQNPRHLVRRRGQEARLRCSPMKGHSHVYWYRQLPEEGLKFMVYLQKENIIDESGMPKERFSAEFPKEGPSILRIQQVVRGDSAAYFCASSPSIHRGGNQPQHFGDGTRLSIL.

The rearrangement uses TRBV11-2 and TRBJ2-1; TRBD2 is a possible D gene (5 bases). Trimming took off 5 bases at V and 5 bases at J, with 10 bases between the two ends. This CDR3 is 13 amino acids long. Germline lookup yields CDR1 SGHAT and CDR2 FQNNGV. The CDR3 nucleotides are TGTGCCAGCAGCATTGGACTGAACAATGAGCAGTTCTTC. It yields the protein CASSIGLNNEQFF. The full variable domain, with the rest looked up from reference TRBV11-2 and TRBJ2-1, is EAGVAQSPRYKIIEKRQSVAFWCNPISGHATLYWYQQILGQGPKLLIQFQNNGVVDDSQLPKDRFSAERLKGVDSTLKIQPAKLEDSAVYLCASSIGLNNEQFFGPGTRLTVL.

The V gene is TRBV5-1, the J gene TRBJ2-7; 9 bases fit TRBD2. The CDR3 is 14 amino acids. The V gene end was trimmed by 4 bases and the J gene end by 1 base; junction bases not matched to a gene: 3. CDR1 is SGHRS and CDR2 is YFSETQ in the germline V gene. The CDR3 reads CASSPTSGSYEQYF. CDR3 nucleotide sequence: TGCGCCAGCAGCCCTACTAGCGGGTCCTACGAGCAGTACTTC.

The chain recombines TRBV19 with TRBJ2-7; unclear D gene. Germline V gene sequence: CDR1 LNHDA, CDR2 SQIVND (reference sequence). V lost 5 bases and J 0 bases, leaving 14 bases between the germline ends. The CDR3 runs to 15 residues. Here the CDR3 DNA reads TGTGCCAGTAGTCCCCGCGTAGAGCCCTCCTACGAGCAGTACTTC. Protein sequence: CASSPRVEPSYEQYF.

As concerns this clone: Different DNA sequences within this sample yield the same CDR3. The chain carries TRBV18 and TRBJ1-2; TRBD1 matches 7 bases. This CDR3 comprises 13 residues. Germline trimming cut 2 bases from V and 4 bases from J; bases unmatched to any gene: 1. The germline gives CDR1 KGHSH, CDR2 LQKENI. DNA for the CDR3: TGTGCCAGCTCACCAGACAGGGTCTATGGCTACACCTTC. It yields the protein CASSPDRVYGYTF.

The chain recombines TRBV2 with TRBJ1-5, with 7 positions matching TRBD1. The CDR3 loop spans 13 amino acids. The germline V gene has CDR1 SNHLY and CDR2 FYNNEI. V lost 7 bases to trimming and J lost 4 bases; unmatched junction nucleotides: 4. The CDR3 bases are TGTGCCAGCACGGGACAGACAAATCAGCCCCAGCATTTT. It specifies CASTGQTNQPQHF.

The rearrangement joins TRBV19 to TRBJ1-1; maybe TRBD1 (6 bases). The CDR3 runs 14 residues. Germline V gene data show CDR1 as LNHDA and CDR2 as SQIVND (reference sequence). The V gene lost 5 bases and the J gene lost 3 bases, with 13 bases spanning the gap. The CDR3 loop is CASSDQGIYTEAFF. CDR3 bases: TGTGCCAGTAGTGACCAGGGGATCTACACTGAAGCTTTCTTT.

The chain employs TRBV5-5 and TRBJ2-2, with TRBD2 matching 10 bases. The CDR3 has 16 amino acids. CDR1 is SGHKS and CDR2 is YYEKEE in the germline V gene (reference sequence). V lost 4 bases and J lost 4; bases outside the gene matches: 7. The CDR3, as DNA: TGTGCCAGCAGCACCGGGACTAGCGATTTCACCGGGGAGCTGTTTTTT. Translation gives CASSTGTSDFTGELFF.

The chain links TRBV11-2 to TRBJ2-7, with D possibly being TRBD1 (5 bases). CDR1 and CDR2 (germline): SGHAT, FQNNGV. The CDR3 length is 15 residues. The germline V and J ends were trimmed by 1 base and 2 bases, with 12 bases remaining between them. The CDR3 loop is CASSLVYQGTYEQYF. Here the CDR3 DNA reads TGTGCCAGCAGCTTAGTGTACCAGGGCACCTACGAGCAGTACTTC.

This chain joins TRBV20-1 and TRBJ1-2, with 7 bases that match TRBD1. The V segment lost 3 bases and the J segment 3 bases; nucleotides outside the gene matches: 4. Germline V gene data show CDR1 as DFQATT and CDR2 as SNEGSKA (reference sequence). This CDR3 region has 13 residues. This CDR3 reads CSASETGDYGYTF. The CDR3 DNA is TGCAGTGCTAGTGAAACAGGGGACTATGGCTACACCTTC.

The chain recombines TRBV7-2 with TRBJ2-1, with 14 bases aligning to TRBD2. V was pared by 4 bases and J by 6 bases, with 8 bases of the junction left unmatched. This CDR3 is 17 amino acids long. In germline, CDR1 is SGHTA, CDR2 FQGNSA. The CDR3 coding sequence is TGTGCCAGCAGCTATCTTCTTGGACTAGCGGGGGGCAATGAGCAGTTCTTC. Its translation is CASSYLLGLAGGNEQFF.

The V and J genes are TRBV20-1 and TRBJ2-5; TRBD1 matches 9 bases. Trimming took 3 bases from V and 5 from J; bases not matched to a gene: 22. This CDR3 has 19 amino acids. Looked up from germline, CDR1 is DFQATT and CDR2 is SNEGSKA (reference sequence). The CDR3 spells CSASISRAEGQGLGETQYF. CDR3 in DNA: TGCAGTGCTAGTATTTCCCGGGCTGAGGGACAGGGCCTGGGGGAGACCCAGTACTTC.

The V gene is TRBV9, the J gene TRBJ2-1; TRBD2 is a possible D gene (6 bases). Trimming cost V 0 bases and J 5 bases, with 12 bases left between them. There are 15 residues in the CDR3. Germline V gives CDR1 SGDLS, CDR2 YYNGEE. The DNA of the CDR3 is TGTGCCAGCAGCGTAGGGACTATAGACCACAATGAGCAGTTCTTC. It specifies CASSVGTIDHNEQFF. Full variable domain (remainder filled in from reference TRBV9 and TRBJ2-1): DSGVTQTPKHLITATGQRVTLRCSPRSGDLSVYWYQQSLDQGLQFLIQYYNGEERAKGNILERFSAQQFPDLHSELNLSSLELGDSALYFCASSVGTIDHNEQFFGPGTRLTVL.

The chain recombines TRBV4-1 with TRBJ1-5, with 10 positions matching TRBD1. This CDR3 is 16 amino acids long. V lost 0 bases to trimming and J lost 7 bases; unmatched junction nucleotides: 6. CDR1 is MGHRA, CDR2 YSYEKL, per germline. As DNA, the CDR3 is TGCGCCAGCAGCCAAGAGACAGGGGGCGGGTGGCAGCCCCAGCATTTT. Encoded protein: CASSQETGGGWQPQHF.

The genes are TRBV30 and TRBJ2-1, with D possibly matching TRBD2 (7 bases). CDR1 and CDR2 from the germline V gene are GTSNPN and SVGIG (reference sequence). The CDR3 totals 14 residues. V was pared by 7 bases and J by 2 bases, with 15 bases between. CDR3 sequence reads: CALRGGRAYNEQFF. The CDR3 DNA sequence: TGTGCCTTACGAGGGGGGAGGGCCTACAATGAGCAGTTCTTC.

The V gene is TRBV3-1 (or the pseudogene TRBV3-2), the J gene TRBJ1-3, with 7 bases fitting TRBD1. J lost 0 bases, V lost 8 bases, and 4 bases had no gene match. Germline CDR1 and CDR2: LGHDT and YNNKEL (reference sequence). This CDR3 has 14 amino acids. The CDR3 bases are TGTGCCAGCTCGTGGACAGGCTCTGGAAACACCATATATTTT. Protein sequence: CASSWTGSGNTIYF.

CDR3 residues: CASQIRVMNTEAFF. The CDR3 bases are TGTGCCAGCCAGATCAGGGTCATGAACACTGAAGCTTTCTTT. The rearrangement uses TRBV2 and TRBJ1-1; a weak D match, TRBD1 (5 bases). V lost 8 bases and J 0 bases, leaving 13 bases between the germline ends. The CDR3 length is 14 residues. CDR1 is SNHLY and CDR2 is FYNNEI in the germline V gene.

The chain couples TRBV30 to TRBJ2-2, with D possibly matching TRBD1 (6 bases). CDR3 length: 14 amino acids. Trimming took off 4 bases at V and 1 base at J, with 10 bases between the two ends. The germline CDR1 and CDR2 sequences are GTSNPN and SVGIG (reference sequence). DNA for the CDR3: TGTGCCTGGACCGGGACATTGAACACCGGGGAGCTGTTTTTT. It is translated as CAWTGTLNTGELFF.